Listed here are 24 T cell receptor beta chains from one sample, sequenced in a study of OX40 agonist ivuxolimab in advanced cancers. Repertoires were generated with immunoSEQ multiplex PCR, while TCRdb's copy carries only in-frame clones and drops some. The table has about 54,000 clones, 84% seen once. Sequenced here: CD4+ or CD8+ T cells sorted from blood, sampled in a trial of the OX40 agonist ivuxolimab. The receptors derive from an adult with an advanced solid tumor such as melanoma, head and neck, liver or kidney cancer.

A few counts support this clone. The rearrangement links TRBV30 to TRBJ2-7; weak D call: TRBD2 (5 bases). With 3 bases removed from V and 1 base from J, the gap between germline ends came to 10 bases. Germline V gives CDR1 GTSNPN, CDR2 SVGIG (reference sequence). The length of the CDR3 is 13 residues. DNA for the CDR3: TGTGCCTGGAGGGAAGGGAGTTCCTACGAGCAGTACTTC. Translation: CAWREGSSYEQYF.

The chain joins TRBV6-5 to TRBJ2-1; no clear D gene. Germline CDR1 reads MNHEY; CDR2 reads SVGAGI. The CDR3 is 11 amino acids. V was pared by 4 bases and J by 10 bases, with 8 bases between. CDR3 amino acids: CASSFGIEQFF. DNA of the CDR3: TGTGCCAGCAGTTTTGGGATAGAGCAGTTCTTC.

The chain joins TRBV5-5 to TRBJ1-5, with D uncertain. Trimming shortened V by 0 bases and J by 0 bases, and 10 bases separated the two germline ends. This CDR3 is 16 amino acids long. Per the germline V gene, CDR1 is SGHKS and CDR2 is YYEKEE (reference sequence). As DNA, the CDR3 is TGTGCCAGCAGCTTGGTGGCAGGCAATAGCAATCAGCCCCAGCATTTT. Translated, it gives CASSLVAGNSNQPQHF.

The rearrangement links TRBV7-3 to TRBJ1-2; D ambiguous. The CDR3 runs to 15 residues. The germline V gene has CDR1 SGHTA and CDR2 FQGTGA. V was shortened by 5 bases and J by 0 bases, with 13 bases between the two germline ends. In DNA, the CDR3 is TGTGCCAGCAGCATGACTAGAACGTCTAACTATGGCTACACCTTC. It is translated as CASSMTRTSNYGYTF.

This clone appeared a few times. The chain links TRBV7-9 to TRBJ1-1; D unclear. The CDR3 contains 14 residues. From germline, CDR1 is SEHNR and CDR2 FQNEAQ (reference sequence). Trimming left V 5 bases short and J 5 bases short, with 15 bases between. This chain's CDR3 is CASSKGVVKTEAFF. CDR3 nucleotides: TGTGCCAGCAGCAAGGGTGTCGTAAAAACTGAAGCTTTCTTT.

This chain joins TRBV10-2 and TRBJ2-3; TRBD2 might be the D (5 bases). Germline values: CDR1 WSHSY, CDR2 SAAADI. Trimming left V 6 bases short and J 6 bases short, with 16 bases between. This CDR3 is 14 amino acids long. DNA for the CDR3: TGCGCCAGCAGGGGGAGTCTGAATACGGATACGCAGTATTTT. This encodes CASRGSLNTDTQYF.

This clone was detected only once. The rearrangement uses TRBV5-4 and TRBJ1-2, with D possibly being TRBD1 (6 bases). The germline gives CDR1 SGHNT, CDR2 YYREEE (reference sequence). The CDR3 is 16 amino acids. Deletions cut 3 bases from V and 2 bases from J, with 17 bases between. In DNA, the CDR3 is TGTGCCAGCAGCTCCTGGGCGGGACACCTCAACTATGGCTACACCTTC. This gives the protein CASSSWAGHLNYGYTF. The full variable domain, with the rest looked up from reference TRBV5-4 and TRBJ1-2, is ETGVTQSPTHLIKTRGQQVTLRCSSQSGHNTVSWYQQALGQGPQFIFQYYREEENGRGNFPPRFSGLQFPNYSSELNVNALELDDSALYLCASSSWAGHLNYGYTFGSGTRLTVV.

The CDR3 is CASSFDAAVGKLFF. Here the CDR3 DNA reads TGTGCCAGCAGCTTCGACGCGGCCGTAGGAAAACTGTTTTTT. This rearrangement joins TRBV7-2 to TRBJ1-4; D not resolved. The CDR3 has 14 residues. Germline V gives CDR1 SGHTA, CDR2 FQGNSA. V lost 3 bases to trimming and J lost 10 bases, with 15 bases between them.

This chain joins TRBV14 and TRBJ2-1; no firm D call. Germline assignment: CDR1 SGHDN and CDR2 FVKESK. CDR3 size: 13 residues. Trimming left V 2 bases short and J 6 bases short, with 8 bases between. CDR3 bases: TGTGCCAGCAGCCAATTTATCTTCAATGAGCAGTTCTTC. Translating gives CASSQFIFNEQFF.

The chain has TRBV2 and TRBJ1-2; possible D gene TRBD1, 6 bases. The CDR3 is 15 amino acids. Germline lookup yields CDR1 SNHLY and CDR2 FYNNEI. V was pared by 3 bases and J by 7 bases, with 18 bases between. The CDR3 sequence: CASSEGDRGRGGYTF. CDR3 bases: TGTGCCAGCAGTGAGGGAGACCGGGGGCGGGGTGGCTACACCTTC.

DNA of the CDR3: TGTGCCAGTGCAGACAGGGTATTCCCAGATACGCAGTATTTT. It encodes CASADRVFPDTQYF. The gene calls are TRBV19 and TRBJ2-3; TRBD1 matches at 7 bases. After removal of 8 bases from V and 4 bases from J, the junction contained 9 bases not matched to a gene. The CDR3 is 14 amino acids. Germline lookup yields CDR1 LNHDA and CDR2 SQIVND (reference sequence).

The chain links TRBV5-1 to TRBJ2-7; 7 bases line up with TRBD1. Germline CDR1 is SGHRS and CDR2 is YFSETQ. The CDR3 totals 13 residues. V shed 4 bases and J 2 bases; nucleotides not matched to a gene: 3. CDR3 DNA: TGCGCCAGCAGCGGGACAGTTACCTACGAGCAGTACTTC. Its translation is CASSGTVTYEQYF.

This chain uses TRBV5-4 with TRBJ2-1, with TRBD2 matching 8 bases. V dropped 4 bases and J dropped 9; count of bases not matched to a gene: 12. The CDR3 runs to 15 residues. Germline CDR1 and CDR2: SGHNT and YYREEE (reference sequence). The CDR3 DNA reads as TGTGCCAGCAGCCCCAGCGGGGGCGAGGGGGTTGAGCAGTTCTTC. Protein product: CASSPSGGEGVEQFF.

Only one count was recorded for this clone. The rearrangement joins TRBV9 to TRBJ1-3, with 10 bases that match TRBD1. Per the germline V gene, CDR1 is SGDLS and CDR2 is YYNGEE. J gave up 4 bases and V 4 bases, and 8 bases lay outside the gene matches. This CDR3 comprises 16 residues. The CDR3 loop is CASSIGQGVSGNTIYF. DNA for the CDR3: TGTGCCAGCAGCATCGGACAGGGGGTATCGGGAAACACCATATATTTT.

The chain links TRBV28 to TRBJ1-2; no clear D. This CDR3 has 14 amino acids. In germline, CDR1 is MDHEN, CDR2 SYDVKM. V lost 7 bases and J lost 3, with 15 bases in between. The CDR3: CASNWADNYYGYTF. CDR3 sequence (DNA): TGTGCCAGCAATTGGGCAGACAACTACTATGGCTACACCTTC.

The chain employs TRBV5-1 and TRBJ2-3, with D unresolved. CDR3 length: 15 amino acids. In germline, CDR1 is SGHRS, CDR2 YFSETQ. Trimming left V 0 bases short and J 4 bases short, with 12 bases between. The CDR3 protein is CASSLGLQGADTQYF. CDR3 nucleotides: TGCGCCAGCAGCTTGGGACTCCAAGGCGCAGATACGCAGTATTTT. The full variable domain, with the rest looked up from reference TRBV5-1 and TRBJ2-3, is KAGVTQTPRYLIKTRGQQVTLSCSPISGHRSVSWYQQTPGQGLQFLFEYFSETQRNKGNFPGRFSGRQFSNSRSEMNVSTLELGDSALYLCASSLGLQGADTQYFGPGTRLTVL.

The chain links TRBV7-3 to TRBJ2-3, with D uncertain. Trimming stripped 5 bases from V and 8 bases from J, with 11 bases between. The CDR3 has 12 residues. The germline V gene encodes CDR1 SGHTA and CDR2 FQGTGA. The CDR3, as DNA: TGTGCCAGCAGCCCCGCGGTGGGTACGCAGTATTTT. This gives the protein CASSPAVGTQYF.

The V and J genes are TRBV5-6 and TRBJ2-1; D is undetermined. Trimming shortened V by 0 bases and J by 5 bases, and 9 bases separated the two germline ends. Germline CDR1 reads SGHDT; CDR2 reads YYEEEE. This CDR3 is 14 amino acids long. Written as DNA, the CDR3 is TGTGCCAGCAGCTTGGTAGGTAGCCACAATGAGCAGTTCTTC. Amino acids: CASSLVGSHNEQFF.

The chain is built from TRBV5-1 and TRBJ2-5; 10 bases align to TRBD2. Germline-derived CDR1 and CDR2 are SGHRS and YFSETQ. This CDR3 contains 15 residues. V dropped 1 base and J dropped 6; count of bases not matched to a gene: 6. DNA for the CDR3: TGCGCCAGCAGCTTGACGCTAGCGGGAGTAAAGACCCAGTACTTC. Protein sequence: CASSLTLAGVKTQYF.

The V call is TRBV5-7, the J call TRBJ2-2; 9 positions match TRBD2. TRBV5-7 is an ORF for which the function is uncertain. The junction had 8 bases not matched to a gene; V was cut back by 2 bases and J by 3 bases. CDR3 size: 17 residues. CDR3 loop: CASSFVASGIDTGELFF. The CDR3 region has the DNA TGTGCCAGCAGCTTTGTCGCTAGCGGGATAGACACCGGGGAGCTGTTTTTT.

A word on this clone: One junction end does not reproduce the germline sequence, and a read error may be involved. This chain links TRBV19 with TRBJ2-1; D possibly uses TRBD1 or TRBD2 (5 bases each). Per germline, CDR1 LNHDA and CDR2 SQIVND (reference sequence). CDR3 length: 14 residues. The CDR3, as DNA: TGTGCCAGTTCTCCCCGGGGCTCCAACAATGAGCAGTTCTTC. It codes for CASSPRGSNNEQFF.

In this sample, this clone turned up a few times. V gene TRBV4-2 combines with J gene TRBJ1-5; D gene uncertain. V gave up 2 bases and J gave up 3 bases, with 5 bases separating them. CDR1 and CDR2 from the germline V gene are LGHNA and YNFKEQ. This CDR3 is 13 amino acids long. The CDR3 protein is CASSQQDNQPQHF. The DNA of the CDR3 is TGTGCCAGCAGCCAACAGGACAATCAGCCCCAGCATTTT.

V usage is TRBV7-2 and J usage is TRBJ2-2; D is ambiguous. The length of the CDR3 is 12 residues. Germline assignment: CDR1 SGHTA and CDR2 FQGNSA. V lost 1 base, J lost 8 bases, and 5 bases lay in between. The CDR3 is CASSLEVGELFF. Written as DNA, the CDR3 is TGTGCCAGCAGCTTAGAAGTTGGGGAGCTGTTTTTT.

The V call is TRBV7-2, the J call TRBJ2-3; D unresolved. Trimming removed 3 bases from V and 0 bases from J, with 10 bases in between. The CDR3 sequence is 15 residues long. The germline V gene has CDR1 SGHTA and CDR2 FQGNSA. Here the CDR3 reads CASSFGRISTDTQYF. CDR3 DNA: TGTGCCAGCAGCTTCGGACGGATAAGCACAGATACGCAGTATTTT.